The clone carrying this TCR beta chain occurred a few times. Its antigen remains unknown. Preparation methods for the bulk TCR libraries were those previously described, with listed TCR primers. TCRdb called the PCR reads again in MiXCR, with one record for every CDR3 protein. The sample shows about half a million distinct CDR3 sequences, around 23% of them seen only once. Libraries for naive CD8 T cells, which were made from about 20,000 to 1,000,000 sorted cells, drew on 10%, 30% or 50% of the RNA. A CD8+CD4-CCR7+CD45RA+ phenotype served as the sorting definition for naive CD8 T cells. This record belongs to a study of molecular identifiers for immune sequencing clone quantification. Whole-study results and caveats: Sizes of clones that are highly expanded could be underestimated (if identical TCR molecules share a barcode).

This receptor was identified in a human donor in good health. Some libraries in this study had Jurkat cell RNA spiked in. The sequencing input was naive CD8+ T cells from blood, with Jurkat cell RNA spiked in. The subset: FACS-sorted CD8+CD4-CCR7+CD45RA+ naive T cells.

CDR3 amino acids: CASSDAGTLTGELFF. The CDR3 DNA sequence: TGTGCCAGCAGCGATGCTGGGACGTTGACCGGGGAGCTGTTTTTT. The rearrangement links TRBV7-9 to TRBJ2-2; either TRBD1 or TRBD2 may supply D (5 bases each). The CDR3 runs 15 residues. Germline lookup yields CDR1 SEHNR and CDR2 FQNEAQ (reference sequence). The V gene lost 5 bases and the J gene lost 5 bases, with 15 bases spanning the gap.